This TCR beta chain was sequenced for a study of vaccination and CD4 T cells after COVID-19. Study summary: The authors exposed cells to overlapping spike peptides derived from SARS-CoV-2, HCoV-NL63, HCoV-OC43 and HCoV-229E.

Stated treatment: roughly nine-day PBMC culture with coronavirus spike peptide pools or control peptides (ViraFEST assay). The junction had 10 bases not matched to a gene; V was cut back by 4 bases and J by 7 bases. This CDR3 comprises 16 residues. CDR1 is DFQATT, CDR2 SNEGSKA, per germline (reference sequence). The sample holds a few counts of this clonotype. Antigen unknown. Overall study findings and caveats: Researchers report that 304 of 307 vaccine-specific clones in convalescent patients proved spike mono-reactive.

Cultured CD4+ T-cell DNA underwent Oncomine TCR Beta short-read sequencing. It was cultured CD4+ T cells from which genomic DNA was extracted. Using its own MiXCR run on the PCR reads, TCRdb lists one record per CDR3 protein. The table lists 17,000 or so distinct CDR3 sequences, about 39% of them singletons, with over 10% in the top ten. This sequence joins TRBV20-1 and TRBJ2-5; TRBD2 aligns across 15 bases. Material: CD4+ T cells from blood, cultured in vitro. This clonotype was sampled from a human donor who had recovered from COVID-19. The CDR3 nucleotides are TGCAGTGCTACCCGGACTAGCGGGAGGGCCATCGGGACCCAGTACTTC. The encoded protein is CSATRTSGRAIGTQYF.